The 4 T cell receptor beta chains listed next were all sequenced from one sample in a study of T cell responses to AZD1222 COVID-19 vaccine. Repertoires were generated with immunoSEQ multiplex PCR, while TCRdb's copy carries only in-frame clones and drops some. The sample lists some 180,000 clones, around 94% seen once, with about 10% in the top ten. The input for sequencing was peripheral blood, taken on day 0 of AZD1222 vaccination. The receptors shown here come from an adult in good health.

This clone came up a few times. The CDR3 DNA reads as TGCGCCAGCAGTAGGGGAATAGATACTGAAGCTTTCTTT. Residues: CASSRGIDTEAFF. The chain is built from TRBV10-2 and TRBJ1-1; a possible D gene is TRBD1 (5 bases). With 5 bases removed from V and 5 bases from J, the gap between germline ends came to 12 bases. This CDR3 is built from 13 residues. The germline CDR1 and CDR2 sequences are WSHSY and SAAADI.

This chain connects TRBV5-5 to TRBJ1-5, with D unclear. The CDR3 length is 13 residues. V was pared by 0 bases and J by 9 bases, with 10 bases between. The germline gives CDR1 SGHKS, CDR2 YYEKEE (reference sequence). The CDR3, as DNA: TGTGCCAGCAGCTTGGGCCCCCTGAGGCCCCAGCATTTT. Protein product: CASSLGPLRPQHF. The full variable domain, its missing parts supplied by reference TRBV5-5 and TRBJ1-5, is DAGVTQSPTHLIKTRGQQVTLRCSPISGHKSVSWYQQVLGQGPQFIFQYYEKEERGRGNFPDRFSARQFPNYSSELNVNALLLGDSALYLCASSLGPLRPQHFGDGTRLSIL.

The chain uses TRBV2 and TRBJ1-1; possibly TRBD1 for D (6 bases). The V gene's germline CDR1 is SNHLY and CDR2 FYNNEI. Trimming shortened V by 5 bases and J by 3 bases, and 16 bases separated the two germline ends. The CDR3 is 15 residues long. The CDR3 nucleotides are TGTGCCAGCAGTCTAACCAGGGGCCTGGACACTGAAGCTTTCTTT. It yields the protein CASSLTRGLDTEAFF.

The V gene is TRBV5-1, the J gene TRBJ2-3; 9 positions match TRBD2. The CDR3 contains 17 residues. Germline CDR1 is SGHRS and CDR2 is YFSETQ. Losses at the gene ends were 0 bases for V and 3 bases for J; bases not matched to a gene: 8. The chain's CDR3 is CASSLGPAGGGTDTQYF. In DNA, the CDR3 is TGCGCCAGCAGCTTGGGACCAGCGGGGGGCGGGACAGATACGCAGTATTTT.